This T cell receptor (beta chain) was identified during a study of shared clonotypes between healthy human individuals. The CDR3 consists of 16 residues. V shed 0 bases and J 7 bases; nucleotides not matched to a gene: 7. Germline V gene lookup returns CDR1 MNHNY and CDR2 SVGAGI (reference sequence). Libraries were prepared by immunoSEQ multiplex PCR; TCRdb keeps only in-frame clonotypes and omits some of them. Among 2,500,000 or so clones, approximately 93% were seen once, and the ten largest hold roughly 0.39%. The source is a man in his late teens or twenties in good health. Some clones in this sample may be carry-over from other donors' samples. The gene calls are TRBV6-6 and TRBJ2-1; 9 bases are a match to TRBD2. Source material: naive CD4+ T cells from PBMCs. Regarding subset: CD45RA+ positively selected. In DNA, the CDR3 is TGTGCCAGCAGTTACTCAAGGGGCGGGAGGGCGAATGAGCAGTTCTTC. This encodes CASSYSRGGRANEQFF.